The next 22 T cell receptor beta chains were all read from a single sample in a study of T cells in Graves' hyperthyroidism and ophthalmopathy. Amplification of TCR beta CDR3 regions used RNA as the template. Initially, a first-round RT-PCR of the TCR CDR3 employed the HTBI primer set. TCRdb called the multiplex PCR reads again in MiXCR, with one record for every CDR3 protein. The table has around 360,000 distinct CDR3 sequences, 15% seen once. Input material: blood. Receptors originate from a woman in her fifties or sixties with Graves' ophthalmopathy.

A remark on this clonotype: A much more abundant neighbour one base away suggests this may be a read error. This chain uses TRBV15 with TRBJ2-7; either TRBD1 or TRBD2 may fit D (5 bases each). Per the germline V gene, CDR1 is LNHNV and CDR2 is YYDKDF (reference sequence). This CDR3 is built from 15 residues. The CDR3 loop is CATRSGSGHAYEQYF. Written as DNA, the CDR3 is TGTGCCACCCGCAGTGGGTCGGGGCATGCCTACGAGCAGTACTTC. Full variable domain (rest looked up from reference TRBV15 and TRBJ2-7): DAMVIQNPRYQVTQFGKPVTLSCSQTLNHNVMYWYQQKSSQAPKLLFHYYDKDFNNEADTPDNFQSRRPNTSFCFLDIRSPGLGDTAMYLCATRSGSGHAYEQYFGPGTRLTVT.

This clonotype was detected ten times or more. The CDR3 sequence: CASSLGDRFGEQYF. The DNA for the CDR3 is TGTGCCAGCAGCTTAGGGGACAGGTTTGGCGAGCAGTACTTC. This chain joins TRBV7-2 and TRBJ2-7; 8 bases are shared with TRBD1. The CDR3 is 14 residues long. Germline CDR1 SGHTA, CDR2 FQGNSA. The V gene end was trimmed by 1 base and the J gene end by 6 bases; junction bases not matched to a gene: 5.

This clonotype was counted at least ten times. This chain uses TRBV24-1 with TRBJ1-4; D unclear. V was pared by 2 bases and J by 0 bases, with 6 bases between. CDR3 length: 15 residues. Germline V gene lookup returns CDR1 KGHDR and CDR2 SFDVKD. The CDR3 DNA follows: TGTGCCACCAGTGATTCAGATGCAACTAATGAAAAACTGTTTTTT. Translated: CATSDSDATNEKLFF.

The rearrangement links TRBV5-1 to TRBJ1-5, with a possible D match to TRBD1 (5 bases). Trimming took 5 bases from V and 0 from J, leaving 12 bases between them. This CDR3 spans 15 amino acids. Germline lookup yields CDR1 SGHRS and CDR2 YFSETQ. The DNA of the CDR3 is TGCGCCAGCAGGCGGGGCAGCTATAGCAATCAGCCCCAGCATTTT. Its translation is CASRRGSYSNQPQHF.

This clonotype was observed many times. This chain connects TRBV27 to TRBJ2-3; 11 bases agree with TRBD1. CDR1 and CDR2 (germline): MNHEY, SMNVEV (reference sequence). The CDR3 contains 15 residues. The trim removed 7 bases at V and 6 bases at J, leaving 9 bases unmatched. Here the CDR3 DNA reads TGTGCCAGCAAACCAGGGACAGGGGGATCGGATACGCAGTATTTT. As protein: CASKPGTGGSDTQYF.

This chain uses TRBV19 with TRBJ2-1; D might be TRBD1 (5 bases). The germline V gene has CDR1 LNHDA and CDR2 SQIVND (reference sequence). The CDR3 contains 14 residues. Trimming cost V 5 bases and J 1 base, with 9 bases left between them. In DNA form, the CDR3 reads TGTGCCAGTAGTCCTTACAGGTCCTACAATGAGCAGTTCTTC. Translated: CASSPYRSYNEQFF.

This clonotype was observed a single time. The rearrangement uses TRBV10-3 and TRBJ1-2; possibly TRBD1 for D (5 bases). This CDR3 spans 13 amino acids. V was shortened by 3 bases and J by 10 bases, with 15 bases between the two germline ends. Germline CDR1 and CDR2: ENHRY and SYGVKD. The CDR3 spells CAISDRGERNYTF. In nucleotides, the CDR3 is TGTGCCATCAGTGACCGAGGGGAGAGGAACTACACCTTC.

This clonotype was detected only once. One end of the junction fails to match germline, which may point to a read error. The rearrangement joins TRBV12-3 or TRBV12-4 to TRBJ1-4; D perhaps matches TRBD1 (5 bases). The length of the CDR3 is 14 residues. The CDR3 region is CASSLRGAGERLFF. CDR3 in DNA: TGTGCCAGCAGTTTAAGGGGAGCGGGTGAAAGACTGTTTTTT.

There are many counts of this clonotype. The gene calls are TRBV28 and TRBJ1-1; TRBD1 is a possible D gene (5 bases). V was shortened by 5 bases and J by 6 bases, with 13 bases between the two germline ends. The CDR3 runs to 13 residues. The germline gives CDR1 MDHEN, CDR2 SYDVKM. CDR3 in amino acids: CASSTAGSAEAFF. In DNA form, the CDR3 reads TGTGCCAGCAGTACGGCAGGGAGTGCTGAAGCTTTCTTT. Variable domain in full (rest from reference TRBV28 and TRBJ1-1): DVKVTQSSRYLVKRTGEKVFLECVQDMDHENMFWYRQDPGLGLRLIYFSYDVKMKEKGDIPEGYSVSREKKERFSLILESASTNQTSMYLCASSTAGSAEAFFGQGTRLTVV.

There are many counts of this clonotype. The chain employs TRBV29-1 and TRBJ2-7; 11 nucleotides line up with TRBD2. Trimming at V came to 7 bases and at J to 3 bases, leaving 5 bases not matched to a gene. Germline V gene sequence: CDR1 SQVTM, CDR2 ANQGSEA. This CDR3 region has 13 residues. The CDR3 protein is CSARTSGHYEQYF. Here the CDR3 DNA reads TGCAGCGCCCGGACTAGCGGGCACTACGAGCAGTACTTC.

Ten or more counts support this clonotype. The V call is TRBV6-9, the J call TRBJ2-5; 9 nucleotides line up with TRBD1. This CDR3 is built from 15 residues. The germline CDR1 and CDR2 sequences are MNHGY and SVAAGI. Germline trimming cut 4 bases from V and 2 bases from J; bases unmatched to any gene: 5. The CDR3 DNA is TGTGCCAGCAGTTCGGGGACAGGGCTACAAGAGACCCAGTACTTC. Protein product: CASSSGTGLQETQYF.

This clonotype occurred many times. The chain has TRBV18 and TRBJ2-7; 7 bases are shared with TRBD1. J lost 4 bases, V lost 1 base, and 4 bases had no gene match. The length of the CDR3 is 14 residues. CDR1 KGHSH and CDR2 LQKENI come from the germline V gene. DNA of the CDR3: TGTGCCAGCTCACCACAGGGGGCGGTATACGAGCAGTACTTC. Residues: CASSPQGAVYEQYF.

This clonotype has a count of ten or more. The chain combines TRBV5-1 with TRBJ2-2, with D perhaps TRBD2 (6 bases). This CDR3 is built from 13 residues. Germline values: CDR1 SGHRS, CDR2 YFSETQ. V shed 4 bases and J shed 9 bases, with 13 bases lying between them. For the CDR3, the DNA is TGCGCCAGCAGCCTCACCGGGAGCCGGGAGCTGTTTTTT. Encoded protein: CASSLTGSRELFF.

V usage is TRBV20-1 and J usage is TRBJ1-4; 7 bases line up with TRBD1. J was trimmed by 4 bases and V by 5 bases; bases with no gene match: 7. The CDR3 consists of 14 residues. Germline CDR1 reads DFQATT; CDR2 reads SNEGSKA (reference sequence). The CDR3 DNA reads as TGCAGTGCTGCCGGGCAGGGGGATAATGAAAAACTGTTTTTT. Translating it yields CSAAGQGDNEKLFF.

The table lists this clonotype with many counts. This chain joins TRBV6-1 and TRBJ2-7, with TRBD2 matching over 11 bases. The CDR3 has 15 residues. Germline assignment: CDR1 MNHNS and CDR2 SASEGT. Trimming cost V 4 bases and J 4 bases; bases outside gene matches: 6. CDR3 protein: CASSAIAGGGYEQYF. The CDR3, as DNA: TGTGCCAGCAGTGCTATAGCGGGAGGGGGTTACGAGCAGTACTTC.

The chain recombines TRBV4-1 with TRBJ2-7; D is perhaps TRBD2 (7 bases). Germline V gives CDR1 MGHRA, CDR2 YSYEKL. The ends were cut back, 3 bases at V and 5 bases at J, with 14 bases in the middle. The CDR3 has 14 amino acids. DNA of the CDR3: TGCGCCAGCAGCCACTTAGGGGGAGGGGACGAGCAGTACTTC. Translation: CASSHLGGGDEQYF.

Only a few counts were recorded for this clonotype. The rearrangement joins TRBV7-6 to TRBJ2-1; possibly TRBD2 for D (5 bases). CDR1 is SGHVS and CDR2 is FNYEAQ in the germline V gene. This CDR3 is built from 12 residues. The V and J ends lost 5 bases and 5 bases respectively, with 7 bases between them. The DNA for the CDR3 is TGTGCCAGCAGCCGGGAAAACAATGAGCAGTTCTTC. Amino acid sequence: CASSRENNEQFF. The full variable domain, rest sourced from reference TRBV7-6 and TRBJ2-1, is GAGVSQSPRYKVTKRGQDVALRCDPISGHVSLYWYRQALGQGPEFLTYFNYEAQQDKSGLPNDRFSAERPEGSISTLTIQRTEQRDSAMYRCASSRENNEQFFGPGTRLTVL.

Many counts were recorded for this clonotype. The genes are TRBV6-1 and TRBJ2-7, with D perhaps TRBD1 (8 bases). V was shortened by 6 bases and J by 1 base, with 16 bases between the two germline ends. Germline V gene lookup returns CDR1 MNHNS and CDR2 SASEGT. The CDR3 is 15 amino acids. The CDR3 protein is CASSPGGGRSYEQYF. DNA of the CDR3: TGTGCCAGCAGCCCAGGGGGCGGGAGATCCTACGAGCAGTACTTC.

This clonotype was observed many times. The V and J genes are TRBV11-2 and TRBJ2-3; D gene uncertain. The CDR3 loop spans 17 amino acids. Germline CDR1 reads SGHAT; CDR2 reads FQNNGV. V was shortened by 2 bases and J by 4 bases, with 19 bases between the two germline ends. CDR3 residues: CASSLIIWASSPDTQYF. The CDR3 DNA reads TGTGCCAGCAGCTTAATTATTTGGGCAAGTAGTCCAGATACGCAGTATTTT.

V is TRBV10-3 and J is TRBJ2-2; D perhaps matches TRBD2 (6 bases). V was trimmed by 0 bases and J by 1 base, leaving 6 bases between them. The germline gives CDR1 ENHRY, CDR2 SYGVKD. The CDR3 has 15 amino acids. The CDR3 nucleotides are TGTGCCATCAGTGAGTCGGGAGGGAACACCGGGGAGCTGTTTTTT. Its translation: CAISESGGNTGELFF.

The gene calls are TRBV4-1 and TRBJ2-7, with unresolved D. This CDR3 has 15 amino acids. The V gene's germline CDR1 is MGHRA and CDR2 YSYEKL. Trimming left V 2 bases short and J 4 bases short, with 15 bases between. CDR3 nucleotide sequence: TGCGCCAGCAGCCAACCACAGAACGGTCTTTACGAGCAGTACTTC. Translation gives CASSQPQNGLYEQYF.

The chain links TRBV10-2 to TRBJ2-7; TRBD2 matches 8 bases. There are 14 residues in the CDR3. With 4 bases clipped from V and 1 base from J, the junction kept 3 bases outside the gene matches. Germline V gives CDR1 WSHSY, CDR2 SAAADI. In DNA, the CDR3 is TGCGCCAGCAGTGGGACTAGCAGTTCCTACGAGCAGTACTTC. It yields the protein CASSGTSSSYEQYF.